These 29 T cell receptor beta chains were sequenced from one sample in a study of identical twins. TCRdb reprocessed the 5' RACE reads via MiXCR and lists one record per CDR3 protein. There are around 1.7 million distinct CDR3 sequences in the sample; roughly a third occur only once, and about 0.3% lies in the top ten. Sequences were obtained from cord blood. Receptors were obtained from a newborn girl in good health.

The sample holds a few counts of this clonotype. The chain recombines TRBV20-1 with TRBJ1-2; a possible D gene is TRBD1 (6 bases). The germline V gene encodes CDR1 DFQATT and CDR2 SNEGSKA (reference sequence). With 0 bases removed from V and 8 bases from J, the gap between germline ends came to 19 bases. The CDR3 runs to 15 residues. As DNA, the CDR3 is TGCAGTGCTAGAGAGGGGGGGGCCATATGGTCCGGCTACACCTTC. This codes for CSAREGGAIWSGYTF.

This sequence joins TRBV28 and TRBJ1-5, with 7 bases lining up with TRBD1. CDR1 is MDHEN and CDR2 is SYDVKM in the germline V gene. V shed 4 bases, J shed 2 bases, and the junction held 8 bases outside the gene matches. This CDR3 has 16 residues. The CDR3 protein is CASSSPTGIGNQPQHF. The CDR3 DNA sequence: TGTGCCAGCAGTTCCCCGACAGGGATTGGCAATCAGCCCCAGCATTTT.

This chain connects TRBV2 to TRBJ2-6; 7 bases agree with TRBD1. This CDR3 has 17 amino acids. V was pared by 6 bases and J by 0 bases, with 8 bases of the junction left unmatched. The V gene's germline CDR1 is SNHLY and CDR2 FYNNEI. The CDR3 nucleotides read TGTGCCAGCAGCGGACAGGACCAAGGCTCTGGGGCCAACGTCCTGACTTTC. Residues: CASSGQDQGSGANVLTF.

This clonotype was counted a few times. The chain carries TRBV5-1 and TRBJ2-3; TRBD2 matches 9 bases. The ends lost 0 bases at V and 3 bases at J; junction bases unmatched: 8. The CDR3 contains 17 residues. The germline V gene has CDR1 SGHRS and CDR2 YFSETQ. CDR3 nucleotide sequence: TGCGCCAGCAGCTTGGAATTCCTAGCGGGATGGACAGATACGCAGTATTTT. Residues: CASSLEFLAGWTDTQYF.

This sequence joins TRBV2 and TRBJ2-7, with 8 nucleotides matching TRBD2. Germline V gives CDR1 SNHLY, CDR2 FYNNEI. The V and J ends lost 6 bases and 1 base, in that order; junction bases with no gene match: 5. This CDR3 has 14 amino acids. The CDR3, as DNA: TGTGCCAGCAGCCCCGGGACTAGATCCTACGAGCAGTACTTC. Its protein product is CASSPGTRSYEQYF.

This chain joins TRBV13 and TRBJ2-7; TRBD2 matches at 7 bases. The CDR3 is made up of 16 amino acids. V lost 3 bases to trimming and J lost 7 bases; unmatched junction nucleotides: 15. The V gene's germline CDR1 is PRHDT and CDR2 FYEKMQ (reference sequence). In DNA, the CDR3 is TGTGCCAGCAGCTTCATCCGGGACTACCCTTACAATGAGCAGTACTTC. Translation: CASSFIRDYPYNEQYF.

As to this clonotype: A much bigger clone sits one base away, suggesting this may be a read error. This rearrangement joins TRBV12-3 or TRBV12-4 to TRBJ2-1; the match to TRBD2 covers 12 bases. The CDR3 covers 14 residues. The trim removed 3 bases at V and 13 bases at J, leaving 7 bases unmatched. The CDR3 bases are TGTGCCAGCAGTTTGACTAGCGGGAGAGAGACCCAGTTCTTC. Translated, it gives CASSLTSGRETQFF.

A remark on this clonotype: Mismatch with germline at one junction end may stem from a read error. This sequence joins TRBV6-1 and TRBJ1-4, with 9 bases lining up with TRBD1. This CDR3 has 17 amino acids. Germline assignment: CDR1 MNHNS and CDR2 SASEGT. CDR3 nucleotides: TGTGCCGGCAGTGGATCACAGGGGGCTGGTACTAATGAAAAACTGTTTTTT. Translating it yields CAGSGSQGAGTNEKLFF.

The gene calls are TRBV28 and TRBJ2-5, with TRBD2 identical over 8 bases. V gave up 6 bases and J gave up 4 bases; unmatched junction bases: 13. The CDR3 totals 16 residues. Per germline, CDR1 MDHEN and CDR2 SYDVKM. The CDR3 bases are TGTGCCAGCAGCCCAAGTTCAGCGGGAGTGGTAGAGACCCAGTACTTC. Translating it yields CASSPSSAGVVETQYF.

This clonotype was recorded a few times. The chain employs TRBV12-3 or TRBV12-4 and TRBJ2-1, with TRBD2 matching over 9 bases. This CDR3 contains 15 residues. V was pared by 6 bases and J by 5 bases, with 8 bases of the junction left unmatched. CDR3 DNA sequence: TGTGCCAGCAGATACGGACTAGCGTCCCACAATGAGCAGTTCTTC. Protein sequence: CASRYGLASHNEQFF.

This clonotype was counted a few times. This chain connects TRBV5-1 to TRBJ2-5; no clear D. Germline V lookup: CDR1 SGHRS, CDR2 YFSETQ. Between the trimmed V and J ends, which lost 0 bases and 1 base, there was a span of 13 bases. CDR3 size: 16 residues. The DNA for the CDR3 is TGCGCCAGCAGCTTGGGAGGCAGACTCGGCCAAGAGACCCAGTACTTC. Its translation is CASSLGGRLGQETQYF.

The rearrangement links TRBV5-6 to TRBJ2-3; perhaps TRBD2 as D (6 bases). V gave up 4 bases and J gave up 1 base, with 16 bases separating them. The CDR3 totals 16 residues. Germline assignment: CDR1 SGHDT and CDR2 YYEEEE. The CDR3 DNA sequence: TGTGCCAGCAGCATTTACACTAGCCCTCGCACAGATACGCAGTATTTT. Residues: CASSIYTSPRTDTQYF. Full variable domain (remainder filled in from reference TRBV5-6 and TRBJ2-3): DAGVTQSPTHLIKTRGQQVTLRCSPKSGHDTVSWYQQALGQGPQFIFQYYEEEERQRGNFPDRFSGHQFPNYSSELNVNALLLGDSALYLCASSIYTSPRTDTQYFGPGTRLTVL.

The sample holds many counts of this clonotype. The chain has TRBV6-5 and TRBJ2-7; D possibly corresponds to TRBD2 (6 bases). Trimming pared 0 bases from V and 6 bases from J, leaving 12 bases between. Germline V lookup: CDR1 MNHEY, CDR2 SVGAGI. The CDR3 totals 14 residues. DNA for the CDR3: TGTGCCAGCAGTTACTCGAAGACTAGTTTCGAGCAGTACTTC. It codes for CASSYSKTSFEQYF.

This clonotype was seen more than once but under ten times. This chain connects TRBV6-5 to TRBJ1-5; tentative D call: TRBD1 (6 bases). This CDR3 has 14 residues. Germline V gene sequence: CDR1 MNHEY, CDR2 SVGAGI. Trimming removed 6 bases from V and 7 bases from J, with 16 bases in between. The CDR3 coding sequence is TGTGCCAGCAGCCCGGACAGCCCCAGCCAGCCCCAGCATTTT. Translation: CASSPDSPSQPQHF.

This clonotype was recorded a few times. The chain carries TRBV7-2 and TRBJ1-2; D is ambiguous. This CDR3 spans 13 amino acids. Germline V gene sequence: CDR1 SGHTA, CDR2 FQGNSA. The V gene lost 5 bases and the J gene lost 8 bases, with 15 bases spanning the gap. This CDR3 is CASSHPVLGGYTF. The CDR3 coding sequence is TGTGCCAGCAGCCACCCCGTATTGGGGGGCTACACCTTC.

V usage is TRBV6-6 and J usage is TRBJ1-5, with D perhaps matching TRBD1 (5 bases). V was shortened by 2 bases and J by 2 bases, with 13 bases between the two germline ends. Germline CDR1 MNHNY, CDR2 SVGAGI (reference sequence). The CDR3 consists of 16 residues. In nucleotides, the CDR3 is TGTGCCAGCAGTTACGCGAGGGGAAGGGGCAATCAGCCCCAGCATTTT. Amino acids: CASSYARGRGNQPQHF.

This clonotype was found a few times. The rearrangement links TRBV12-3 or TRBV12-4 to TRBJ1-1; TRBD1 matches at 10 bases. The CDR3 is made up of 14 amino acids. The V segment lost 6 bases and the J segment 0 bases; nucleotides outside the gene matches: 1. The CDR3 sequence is CASRTGGMNTEAFF. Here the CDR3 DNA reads TGTGCCAGCAGGACAGGGGGCATGAACACTGAAGCTTTCTTT.

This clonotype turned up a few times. CDR3 sequence: CASSLGRQGNTEAFF. The CDR3 DNA is TGTGCCAGCAGCTTAGGTAGACAGGGTAACACTGAAGCTTTCTTT. J is TRBJ1-1 and V is TRBV7-2; the match to TRBD1 covers 7 bases. This CDR3 is 15 amino acids long. J was trimmed by 2 bases and V by 1 base; bases with no gene match: 4. Germline V gene data show CDR1 as SGHTA and CDR2 as FQGNSA.

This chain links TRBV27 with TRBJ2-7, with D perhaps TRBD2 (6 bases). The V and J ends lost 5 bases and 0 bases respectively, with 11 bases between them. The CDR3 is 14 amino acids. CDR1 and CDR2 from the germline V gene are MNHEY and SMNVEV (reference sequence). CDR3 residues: CASSRDFGSYEQYF. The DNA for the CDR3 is TGTGCCAGCAGTCGGGACTTTGGCTCCTACGAGCAGTACTTC.

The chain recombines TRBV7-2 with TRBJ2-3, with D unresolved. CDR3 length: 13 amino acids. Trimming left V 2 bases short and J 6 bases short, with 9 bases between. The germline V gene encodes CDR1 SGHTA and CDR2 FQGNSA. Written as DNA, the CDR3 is TGTGCCAGCAGCTTACTTCTGTCGGATACGCAGTATTTT. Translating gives CASSLLLSDTQYF.

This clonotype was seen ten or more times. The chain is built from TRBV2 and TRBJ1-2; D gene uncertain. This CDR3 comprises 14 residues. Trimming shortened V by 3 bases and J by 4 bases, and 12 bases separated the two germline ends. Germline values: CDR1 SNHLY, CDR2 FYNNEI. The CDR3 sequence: CASSDFSRVYGYTF. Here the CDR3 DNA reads TGTGCCAGCAGTGACTTTAGTCGTGTCTATGGCTACACCTTC.

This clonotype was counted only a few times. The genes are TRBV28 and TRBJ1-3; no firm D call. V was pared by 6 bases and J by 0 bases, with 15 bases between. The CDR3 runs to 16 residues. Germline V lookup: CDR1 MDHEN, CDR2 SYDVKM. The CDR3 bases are TGTGCCAGCAGAACGCCGGGTGGCGGCTCTGGAAACACCATATATTTT. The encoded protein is CASRTPGGGSGNTIYF.

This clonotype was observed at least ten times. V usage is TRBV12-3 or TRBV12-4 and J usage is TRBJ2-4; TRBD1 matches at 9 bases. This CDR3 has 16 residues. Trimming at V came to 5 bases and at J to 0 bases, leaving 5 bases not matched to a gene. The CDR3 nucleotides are TGTGCCAGCAGTGCCCGACAGGGGGAAGCCAAAAACATTCAGTACTTC. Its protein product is CASSARQGEAKNIQYF.

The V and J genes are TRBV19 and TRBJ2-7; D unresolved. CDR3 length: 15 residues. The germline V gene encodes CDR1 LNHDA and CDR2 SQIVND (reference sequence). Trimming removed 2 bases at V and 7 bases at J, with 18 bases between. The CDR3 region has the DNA TGTGCCAGTAGTATACAGTCGGTCCCTCCCAATGAGCAGTACTTC. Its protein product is CASSIQSVPPNEQYF.

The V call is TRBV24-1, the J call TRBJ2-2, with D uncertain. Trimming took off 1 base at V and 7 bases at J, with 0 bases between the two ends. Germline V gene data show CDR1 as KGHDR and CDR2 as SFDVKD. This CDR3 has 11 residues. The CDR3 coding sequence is TGTGCCACCAGTGATTTCGGGGAGCTGTTTTTT. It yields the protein CATSDFGELFF.

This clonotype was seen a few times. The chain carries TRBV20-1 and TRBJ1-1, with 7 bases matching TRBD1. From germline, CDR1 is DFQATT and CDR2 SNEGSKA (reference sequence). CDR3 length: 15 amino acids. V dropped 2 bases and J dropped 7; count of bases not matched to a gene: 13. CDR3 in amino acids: CSARMGTARNGEAFF. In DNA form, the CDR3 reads TGCAGTGCTAGAATGGGGACAGCCAGGAACGGTGAAGCTTTCTTT.

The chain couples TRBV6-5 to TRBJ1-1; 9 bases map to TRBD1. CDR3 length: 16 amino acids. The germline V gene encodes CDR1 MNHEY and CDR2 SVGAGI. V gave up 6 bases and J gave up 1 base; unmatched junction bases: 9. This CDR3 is CASSPGTGYSNTEAFF. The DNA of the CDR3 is TGTGCCAGCAGCCCGGGGACAGGGTACTCGAACACTGAAGCTTTCTTT.

Written as DNA, the CDR3 is TGTGCCAGCAGTTTATCGCCGGCAGGGGATTCACCCCTCCACTTT. Amino acid sequence: CASSLSPAGDSPLHF. This chain connects TRBV27 to TRBJ1-6; D is perhaps TRBD1 (6 bases). V was pared by 0 bases and J by 8 bases, with 11 bases between. Germline CDR1 and CDR2: MNHEY and SMNVEV (reference sequence). CDR3 length equals 15 residues.

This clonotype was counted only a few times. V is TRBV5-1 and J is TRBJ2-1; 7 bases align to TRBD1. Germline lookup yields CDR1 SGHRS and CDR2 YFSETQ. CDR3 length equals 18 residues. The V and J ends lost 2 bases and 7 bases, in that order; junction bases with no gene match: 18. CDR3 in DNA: TGCGCCAGCAGCTTAGCCAGGGGTACGACAGGGTTCAGAAATGAGCAGTTCTTC. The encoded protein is CASSLARGTTGFRNEQFF.